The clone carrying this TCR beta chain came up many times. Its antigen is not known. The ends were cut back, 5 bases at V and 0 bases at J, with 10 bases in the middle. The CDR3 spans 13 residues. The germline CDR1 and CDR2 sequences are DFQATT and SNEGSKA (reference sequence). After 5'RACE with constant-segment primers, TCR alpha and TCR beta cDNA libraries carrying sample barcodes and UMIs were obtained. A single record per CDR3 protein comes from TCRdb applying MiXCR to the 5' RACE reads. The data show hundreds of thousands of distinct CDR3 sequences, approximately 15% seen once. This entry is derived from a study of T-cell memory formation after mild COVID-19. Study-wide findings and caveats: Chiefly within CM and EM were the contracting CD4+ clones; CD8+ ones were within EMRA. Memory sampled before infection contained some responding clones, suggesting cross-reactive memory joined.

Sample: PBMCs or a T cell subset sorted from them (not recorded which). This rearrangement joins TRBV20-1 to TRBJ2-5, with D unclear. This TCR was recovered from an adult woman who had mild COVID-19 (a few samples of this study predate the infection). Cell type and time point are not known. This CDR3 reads CSAPKMYQETQYF. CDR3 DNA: TGCAGTGCTCCTAAAATGTACCAAGAGACCCAGTACTTC.